The entry below describes one T cell receptor beta chain. This CDR3 contains 15 residues. The germline CDR1 and CDR2 sequences are SGHTA and FQGNSA. The ends were cut back, 5 bases at V and 2 bases at J, with 15 bases in the middle. TCRdb used MiXCR to reprocess the 5' RACE reads, holding one entry per CDR3 protein. The sample yields under 65,000 distinct CDR3 sequences, around 28% seen once. The chain recombines TRBV7-2 with TRBJ1-2; D is perhaps TRBD1 (5 bases). The source is a female donor with breast cancer. The specimen was tumor-infiltrating memory CD4+ T cells sorted from the breast tumor. Subset described: memory CD4+ T cells, CD4+CD45RO+CD25-. The DNA of the CDR3 is TGTGCCAGCAGCCGGGGGGGGGTTCTCAACTATGGCTACACCTTC. This sequence encodes CASSRGGVLNYGYTF.